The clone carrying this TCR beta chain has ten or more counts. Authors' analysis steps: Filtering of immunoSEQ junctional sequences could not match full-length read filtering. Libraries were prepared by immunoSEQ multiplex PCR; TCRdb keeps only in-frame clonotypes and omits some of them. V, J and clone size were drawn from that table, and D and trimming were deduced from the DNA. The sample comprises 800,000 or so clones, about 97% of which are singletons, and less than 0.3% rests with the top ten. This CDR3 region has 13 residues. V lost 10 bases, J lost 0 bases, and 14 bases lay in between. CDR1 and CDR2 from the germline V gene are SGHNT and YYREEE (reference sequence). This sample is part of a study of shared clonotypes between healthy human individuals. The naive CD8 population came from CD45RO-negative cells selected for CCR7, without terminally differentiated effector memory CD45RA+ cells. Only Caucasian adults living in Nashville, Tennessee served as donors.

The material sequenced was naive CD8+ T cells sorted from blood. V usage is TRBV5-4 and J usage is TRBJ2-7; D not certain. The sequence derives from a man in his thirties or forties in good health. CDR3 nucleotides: TGTGCCGTGCAGAGAGAGGACTCCTACGAGCAGTACTTC. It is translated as CAVQREDSYEQYF.